The 4 T cell receptor beta chains in this list originate from one sample, sequenced in a study of blood T cell repertoires in COVID-19. TCRdb's copy holds only in-frame clones and misses some; the assay was immunoSEQ multiplex PCR. Seen here are 80,000 to 95,000 clones, 85% observed once, and the top ten hold about two fifths. The sample comprised peripheral blood. The receptors originated from a man older than 75 with acute or convalescent COVID-19.

This rearrangement joins TRBV25-1 to TRBJ1-5, with 7 bases fitting TRBD1. The J segment lost 1 base and the V segment lost 2 bases, leaving 5 bases of the junction unmatched. This CDR3 region has 16 residues. In germline, CDR1 is MGHDK, CDR2 SYGVNS. CDR3 residues: CASSETGALSNQPQHF. The CDR3 region has the DNA TGTGCCAGCAGTGAAACAGGGGCGCTGAGCAATCAGCCCCAGCATTTT.

This clone was seen a handful of times. The chain recombines TRBV5-6 with TRBJ1-2; D may be TRBD1 (6 bases). This CDR3 is 13 amino acids long. Trimming pared 3 bases from V and 3 bases from J, leaving 9 bases between. The germline CDR1 and CDR2 sequences are SGHDT and YYEEEE. CDR3 sequence: CASSWRQDYGYTF. CDR3 nucleotide sequence: TGTGCCAGCAGCTGGAGACAGGACTATGGCTACACCTTC.

This clone was seen repeatedly, ten times or more. The V gene is TRBV7-9, the J gene TRBJ2-3, with unresolved D. V was pared by 6 bases and J by 5 bases, with 9 bases between. Germline CDR1 SEHNR, CDR2 FQNEAQ (reference sequence). The CDR3 runs to 12 residues. The chain's CDR3 is CASSAVGDTQYF. The CDR3 bases are TGTGCCAGCAGTGCCGTCGGAGATACGCAGTATTTT.

The chain has TRBV29-1 and TRBJ1-1; no clear D gene. V was shortened by 7 bases and J by 1 base, with 7 bases between the two germline ends. This CDR3 comprises 11 residues. CDR1 is SQVTM, CDR2 ANQGSEA, per germline. The CDR3 protein is CSAHRNTEAFF. The CDR3 DNA sequence: TGCAGCGCCCACAGGAACACTGAAGCTTTCTTT.